What follows describes a single T cell receptor (beta chain). V lost 6 bases, J lost 8 bases, and 14 bases lay in between. The CDR3 covers 13 residues. Germline assignment: CDR1 MNHEY and CDR2 SMNVEV (reference sequence). These data originate in a study of shared clonotypes between healthy human individuals. Study-wide context: For every donor, three CD4 naive, three CD4 memory, two CD8 naive and one CD8 memory plates were used.

Positive CCR7 selection of CD45RO-negative cells yielded the naive CD8 cells, and terminally differentiated effector memory CD45RA+ cells were excluded. All of the donors resided in Nashville, Tennessee, and each was a Caucasian adult. An assay was performed, and its level was deep. Assay used: immunoSEQ multiplex PCR; TCRdb lists only in-frame clones, some missing. The sample has hundreds of thousands of clones, 90% to 97% seen once. The gene calls are TRBV27 and TRBJ2-1; D gene ambiguous. The sample comprised naive CD8+ T cells sorted from blood. The receptor's source is a young man in good health. The CDR3 here is CASSLSGWDEQFF. The CDR3 DNA reads TGTGCCAGCAGCCTTTCAGGTTGGGATGAGCAGTTCTTC.